This passage covers 30 T cell receptor beta chains from one sample sequenced in a study of blood T cell repertoires in COVID-19 (dated by TCRdb to about 2020). Libraries were prepared through the immunoSEQ multiplex PCR assay. In TCRdb, the immuneACCESS table is reduced to in-frame sequences with V and J assigned. These tables do not hold every clone; where another copy was compared, an unresolved V gene accounts for under half, and the others remain unexplained. A total of about 320,000 clones appear in this sample, approximately 82% of them only once. 1% to 1.5% of the sample goes to the ten largest clones. The sample was peripheral blood. The receptors were gathered from a woman in her forties or fifties with acute or convalescent COVID-19.

This clone came up once. J is TRBJ2-7 and V is TRBV21-1; TRBD2, the table's D call, lacks a check against the DNA. TRBV21-1 is tagged as a pseudogene. This CDR3 spans 16 amino acids. The CDR3 DNA reads TGTGCCAGACCCCTTGCAGAGACTAAATGTTCCTACGAGCAGTACTTC. Translating it yields CARPLAETKCSYEQYF.

The chain combines TRBV18 with TRBJ2-1; perhaps TRBD2 as D (5 bases). Per the germline V gene, CDR1 is KGHSH and CDR2 is LQKENI. V dropped 2 bases and J dropped 6 bases, with 11 bases sitting between them. The CDR3 length is 14 residues. The CDR3 DNA follows: TGTGCCAGCTCACCAGGACTGCAGCCCAATGAGCAGTTCTTC. It yields the protein CASSPGLQPNEQFF. The variable domain in full, with the rest retrieved from reference TRBV18 and TRBJ2-1, is NAGVMQNPRHLVRRRGQEARLRCSPMKGHSHVYWYRQLPEEGLKFMVYLQKENIIDESGMPKERFSAEFPKEGPSILRIQQVVRGDSAAYFCASSPGLQPNEQFFGPGTRLTVL.

The V gene is TRBV10-1, the J gene TRBJ1-4, with D possibly TRBD1 on 6 matching bases. The CDR3 contains 15 residues. CDR1 is WNHNN and CDR2 is SYGVQD in the germline V gene (reference sequence). V was trimmed by 6 bases and J by 8 bases, leaving 19 bases between them. CDR3 coding DNA: TGCGCCAGCAGCGCCGATAAGGGGGACGACGAAAAACTGTTTTTT. It translates to CASSADKGDDEKLFF.

The chain employs TRBV7-9 and TRBJ2-1, with D tentatively TRBD2 (5 bases). In germline, CDR1 is SEHNR, CDR2 FQNEAQ (reference sequence). The germline V and J ends were trimmed by 6 bases and 7 bases, with 19 bases remaining between them. The CDR3 spans 15 residues. The CDR3 spells CASSSSGSVRNEQFF. Here the CDR3 DNA reads TGTGCCAGCAGTTCAAGCGGTAGCGTACGTAATGAGCAGTTCTTC. Using reference TRBV7-9 and TRBJ2-1 for the parts outside the CDR3, the full variable domain is DTGVSQNPRHKITKRGQNVTFRCDPISEHNRLYWYRQTLGQGPEFLTYFQNEAQLEKSRLLSDRFSAERPKGSFSTLEIQRTEQGDSAMYLCASSSSGSVRNEQFFGPGTRLTVL.

The chain links TRBV27 to TRBJ1-6, with 7 bases lining up with TRBD1. V lost 7 bases to trimming and J lost 9 bases; unmatched junction nucleotides: 3. The CDR3 totals 12 residues. Per germline, CDR1 MNHEY and CDR2 SMNVEV (reference sequence). The CDR3 DNA reads as TGTGCCAGCAACAACAGGGGTTCACCCCTCCACTTT. This sequence encodes CASNNRGSPLHF.

V and J are TRBV5-1 and TRBJ2-2; 8 bases are shared with TRBD1. V shed 2 bases, J shed 7 bases, and the junction held 7 bases outside the gene matches. The CDR3 covers 15 residues. Germline CDR1 SGHRS, CDR2 YFSETQ. The CDR3 spells CASSFLTGVDGELFF. The CDR3 region has the DNA TGCGCCAGCAGCTTCCTGACAGGGGTGGACGGGGAGCTGTTTTTT. Together with reference TRBV5-1 and TRBJ2-2, the CDR3 gives the full variable domain: KAGVTQTPRYLIKTRGQQVTLSCSPISGHRSVSWYQQTPGQGLQFLFEYFSETQRNKGNFPGRFSGRQFSNSRSEMNVSTLELGDSALYLCASSFLTGVDGELFFGEGSRLTVL.

This clone appeared once. CDR3 sequence: CASSLLGLRAEAFF. CDR3 in DNA: TGTGCCAGCAGTTTATTAGGCCTGAGGGCTGAAGCTTTCTTT. J is TRBJ1-1 and V is TRBV28, with D uncertain. Per the germline V gene, CDR1 is MDHEN and CDR2 is SYDVKM. The CDR3 has 14 amino acids. V was cut by 1 base and J by 6 bases, with 12 bases left in between. Using reference TRBV28 and TRBJ1-1 for the parts outside the CDR3, the full variable domain is DVKVTQSSRYLVKRTGEKVFLECVQDMDHENMFWYRQDPGLGLRLIYFSYDVKMKEKGDIPEGYSVSREKKERFSLILESASTNQTSMYLCASSLLGLRAEAFFGQGTRLTVV.

The chain joins TRBV14 to TRBJ1-1; D is possibly TRBD1 (5 bases). In germline, CDR1 is SGHDN, CDR2 FVKESK. V shed 1 base and J shed 2 bases, with 11 bases lying between them. The CDR3 is 15 amino acids. This CDR3 is CASSQGGATNTEAFF. The CDR3 nucleotides are TGTGCCAGCAGCCAAGGTGGGGCCACTAACACTGAAGCTTTCTTT.

V usage is TRBV29-1 and J usage is TRBJ2-7, with TRBD1 as a possible D gene (6 bases). Germline CDR1 reads SQVTM; CDR2 reads ANQGSEA. V lost 3 bases, J lost 0 bases, and 12 bases lay in between. The CDR3 contains 14 residues. CDR3 in DNA: TGCAGCGTTGAGGCCCCAGGGGTCTCCTACGAGCAGTACTTC. It specifies CSVEAPGVSYEQYF.

This chain connects TRBV5-1 to TRBJ1-1; 7 bases are a match to TRBD1. Germline lookup yields CDR1 SGHRS and CDR2 YFSETQ. CDR3 length equals 15 residues. Trimming removed 6 bases from V and 1 base from J; junction bases left unmatched: 9. This chain's CDR3 is CASIPQGQTNTEAFF. DNA for the CDR3: TGCGCCAGCATCCCCCAGGGACAGACGAACACTGAAGCTTTCTTT.

The rearrangement links TRBV3-1 (or the pseudogene TRBV3-2) to TRBJ1-2; unclear D gene. CDR1 and CDR2 from the germline V gene are LGHDT and YNNKEL (reference sequence). The length of the CDR3 is 14 residues. Trimming pared 5 bases from V and 5 bases from J, leaving 15 bases between. CDR3 nucleotide sequence: TGTGCCAGCAGCTACGACGGCCGGAGGTATGGCTACACCTTC. Protein sequence: CASSYDGRRYGYTF.

This clone was picked up one time. This chain connects TRBV3-1 (or the pseudogene TRBV3-2) to TRBJ2-5; 7 nucleotides agree with TRBD2. The J segment lost 6 bases and the V segment lost 1 base, leaving 2 bases of the junction unmatched. The V gene's germline CDR1 is LGHDT and CDR2 YNNKEL (reference sequence). This CDR3 spans 13 amino acids. CDR3: CASSQAGGQTQYF. The CDR3 DNA sequence: TGTGCCAGCAGCCAAGCGGGGGGACAGACCCAGTACTTC.

The chain is built from TRBV4-1 and TRBJ1-4; 8 positions match TRBD1. The ends lost 4 bases at V and 7 bases at J; junction bases unmatched: 11. The CDR3 is 16 amino acids. Per the germline V gene, CDR1 is MGHRA and CDR2 is YSYEKL. CDR3 coding DNA: TGCGCCAGCAGCCGCCCCCCGGGACAGGCGAGTGAAAAACTGTTTTTT. Its translation: CASSRPPGQASEKLFF.

This chain links TRBV19 with TRBJ1-4; D is undetermined. Germline assignment: CDR1 LNHDA and CDR2 SQIVND (reference sequence). The CDR3 consists of 16 residues. V was trimmed by 7 bases and J by 0 bases, leaving 15 bases between them. The CDR3 loop is CASKGVQFATNEKLFF. DNA for the CDR3: TGTGCCAGTAAAGGTGTACAGTTTGCAACTAATGAAAAACTGTTTTTT.

The chain employs TRBV6-6 and TRBJ2-7; 8 nucleotides agree with TRBD1. Germline V gives CDR1 MNHNY, CDR2 SVGAGI (reference sequence). The V gene end was trimmed by 7 bases and the J gene end by 0 bases; junction bases not matched to a gene: 11. The CDR3 consists of 16 residues. Here the CDR3 DNA reads TGTGCCAGCACCAACGGCGGGACAGGCGCCTCCTACGAGCAGTACGTC. Amino acids: CASTNGGTGASYEQYV.

V and J are TRBV5-1 and TRBJ1-2; 8 nucleotides align to TRBD1. The trim removed 3 bases at V and 2 bases at J, leaving 12 bases unmatched. Germline assignment: CDR1 SGHRS and CDR2 YFSETQ. The CDR3 is made up of 17 amino acids. This CDR3 is CASSSWTGRDVNYGYTF. The DNA for the CDR3 is TGCGCCAGCAGCTCTTGGACAGGGAGAGATGTGAACTATGGCTACACCTTC.

The chain joins TRBV10-1 to TRBJ2-5; 8 positions match TRBD2. The CDR3 runs to 16 residues. Germline trimming cut 0 bases from V and 2 bases from J; bases unmatched to any gene: 5. Germline CDR1 and CDR2: WNHNN and SYGVQD (reference sequence). The CDR3 here is CASSESIAGSQETQYF. The CDR3 nucleotides read TGCGCCAGCAGTGAGTCTATAGCGGGGTCTCAAGAGACCCAGTACTTC.

The chain recombines TRBV4-2 with TRBJ2-1; D is uncertain. V lost 0 bases and J lost 8, with 8 bases in between. The CDR3 contains 13 residues. Germline V CDR1 and CDR2: LGHNA, YNFKEQ. CDR3 region: CASSQEWPDEQFF. DNA of the CDR3: TGTGCCAGCAGCCAAGAATGGCCCGATGAGCAGTTCTTC.

The rearrangement links TRBV6-5 to TRBJ2-7, with 7 bases aligning to TRBD1. J lost 3 bases, V lost 0 bases, and 5 bases had no gene match. Germline loops: CDR1 MNHEY, CDR2 SVGAGI. This CDR3 is 15 amino acids long. CDR3 region: CASSYSIQGNYEQYV. CDR3 sequence (DNA): TGTGCCAGCAGTTACTCGATACAGGGGAACTACGAGCAGTACGTC.

The V and J genes are TRBV19 and TRBJ1-5, with D perhaps TRBD1 (5 bases). The CDR3 length is 14 residues. V was pared by 10 bases and J by 3 bases, with 16 bases between. CDR1 is LNHDA and CDR2 is SQIVND in the germline V gene (reference sequence). The CDR3, as DNA: TGTGCCACCTGGGGACGGGAGGACAATCAGCCCCAGCATTTT. It encodes CATWGREDNQPQHF.

The rearrangement uses TRBV11-3 and TRBJ1-1, with 9 bases aligning to TRBD1. Trimming took 0 bases from V and 0 from J; bases not matched to a gene: 5. This CDR3 has 17 amino acids. The V gene's germline CDR1 is SGHNT and CDR2 YENEEA. CDR3 protein: CASSLEQGARLNTEAFF. CDR3 bases: TGTGCCAGCAGCTTAGAACAGGGGGCAAGGTTGAACACTGAAGCTTTCTTT.

CDR3 bases: TGTGCCAGCAGCTTAACATCGGGAGAGACCCAGTACTTC. It specifies CASSLTSGETQYF. The V call is TRBV7-9, the J call TRBJ2-5; D not resolved. The CDR3 runs 13 residues. Trimming removed 2 bases at V and 4 bases at J, with 8 bases between. Germline assignment: CDR1 SEHNR and CDR2 FQNEAQ (reference sequence).

This chain uses TRBV19 with TRBJ1-1; D is perhaps TRBD1 (6 bases). CDR3 size: 16 residues. The V gene lost 3 bases and the J gene lost 5 bases, with 19 bases spanning the gap. Germline-derived CDR1 and CDR2 are LNHDA and SQIVND (reference sequence). The CDR3 DNA reads as TGTGCCAGTAGTATCGGGAGGGGGAAGGCAATAACTGAAGCTTTCTTT. It specifies CASSIGRGKAITEAFF.

The chain has TRBV6-5 and TRBJ1-1; weak D call: TRBD1 (5 bases). The CDR3 length is 13 residues. Germline V gene data show CDR1 as MNHEY and CDR2 as SVGAGI. The V end lost 6 bases, the J end lost 5 bases, and 13 bases lay between the germline ends. For the CDR3, the DNA is TGTGCCAGCAGGGAGAGGGGAGGTACTGAAGCTTTCTTT. It yields the protein CASRERGGTEAFF.

This chain links TRBV30 with TRBJ1-2; 9 bases fit TRBD1. V lost 2 bases and J lost 5; bases outside the gene matches: 6. This CDR3 spans 14 amino acids. Germline V gives CDR1 GTSNPN, CDR2 SVGIG (reference sequence). The CDR3 is CAWSRQGGGYGYTF. CDR3 DNA sequence: TGTGCCTGGAGTAGACAGGGGGGAGGGTATGGCTACACCTTC.

This sequence joins TRBV5-6 and TRBJ1-2, with D tentatively TRBD1 (5 bases). Germline CDR1 is SGHDT and CDR2 is YYEEEE. The CDR3 runs to 12 residues. CDR3 sequence: CATAWGNYGYTF. CDR3 in DNA: TGTGCTACAGCGTGGGGCAACTATGGCTACACCTTC.

The chain has TRBV27 and TRBJ1-1; D is possibly TRBD1 (5 bases). Trimming removed 2 bases at V and 10 bases at J, with 14 bases between. The CDR3 loop spans 13 amino acids. The V gene's germline CDR1 is MNHEY and CDR2 SMNVEV (reference sequence). In DNA, the CDR3 is TGTGCCAGCAGTTTAGGTAGCAGGGTTTCAGCTTTCTTT. It encodes CASSLGSRVSAFF.

The chain links TRBV3-1 (or the pseudogene TRBV3-2) to TRBJ2-1, with 9 bases lining up with TRBD2. The CDR3 is 17 amino acids. After removal of 0 bases from V and 3 bases from J, the junction contained 6 bases not matched to a gene. Germline assignment: CDR1 LGHDT and CDR2 YNNKEL (reference sequence). The DNA for the CDR3 is TGTGCCAGCAGCCAAGATGAGGCGCGGGGGGGCTACAATGAGCAGTTCTTC. Its translation is CASSQDEARGGYNEQFF.

This clone was seen more than once but under ten times. The genes are TRBV30 and TRBJ2-1; 10 positions agree with TRBD2. The CDR3 sequence is 15 residues long. From germline, CDR1 is GTSNPN and CDR2 SVGIG (reference sequence). J was trimmed by 10 bases and V by 3 bases; bases with no gene match: 12. CDR3 amino acids: CAWRSWLAGVREQFF. CDR3 nucleotide sequence: TGTGCCTGGAGGAGTTGGCTAGCGGGAGTTAGGGAGCAGTTCTTC. The full variable domain, in which reference TRBV30 and TRBJ2-1 provide the parts outside the CDR3, is SQTIHQWPATLVQPVGSPLSLECTVEGTSNPNLYWYRQAAGRGLQLLFYSVGIGQISSEVPQNLSASRPQDRQFILSSKKLLLSDSGFYLCAWRSWLAGVREQFFGPGTRLTVL.

This clone was counted between two and nine times. This rearrangement joins TRBV2 to TRBJ2-7; 13 nucleotides line up with TRBD2. Germline loops: CDR1 SNHLY, CDR2 FYNNEI. With 5 bases clipped from V and 0 bases from J, the junction kept 4 bases outside the gene matches. The CDR3 extends over 16 amino acids. This CDR3 is CASSWRTSGSSYEQYF. CDR3 nucleotides: TGTGCCAGCAGTTGGAGGACTAGCGGGAGCTCCTACGAGCAGTACTTC.